The present entry profiles one T cell receptor (beta chain) with its context. Its antigen remains unidentified. Base-call qualities are not available, and no considerably larger clone is one nucleotide away. This sample stems from a study of PD-1 blockade in classical Hodgkin lymphoma (dated by TCRdb to 2020 to 2022). Broadly, across the study: Nivolumab dosing was 3 mg/kg intravenously every 2 weeks, continuing until either disease progression or unacceptable toxicity. The study used TCR beta sequencing and CyTOF to define a peripheral blood immune signature of response to PD-1 blockade in classical Hodgkin lymphoma.

The Qiagen DNeasy kit was used to extract genomic DNA from unsorted PBMCs and from the negatively selected CD4+ and CD8+ fractions. Amplification of TCR beta CDR3 regions was done by immunoSEQ multiplex PCR with primers that anneal to V and J segments. Amplification bias was minimized using a synthetic immune receptor repertoire, and residual bias was removed computationally after sequencing. The authors processed their data as follows. Repertoire diversity was quantified as the Shannon entropy index using custom Python scripts. Unsorted, CD4+ and CD8+ repertoires were examined separately, except in combined analyses, for which CD4+ and CD8+ sequences were merged in silico. Clonal expansion was defined as a frequency increase of at least 2-fold after treatment compared with C1D1, and clones undetected at baseline were assigned a pseudocount of 0.5. Clones with 0 or 1 copy at C1D1 were defined as singleton clones, while clones with 2 or more copies were defined as non-singleton clones. Clones expanded in unsorted samples were annotated as CD4+, CD8+ or unknown by matching protein sequences in sorted samples from the same patient. Wilcoxon tests were applied to paired samples to test diversity changes from C1D1 to C4D1. TCRdb stores this immuneACCESS table with in-frame sequences only. Part of the clones is absent; in the studies checked, under half of the shortfall reflects unresolved V genes, and no reason is known for the rest. V and J calls and clone size are copied from that table; D and trimming were computed from the DNA. The sample table contains some 20,000 clones; only one count was recorded for around 77% of them. Of the sample, roughly 15% is held by the ten largest clones.

In the germline V gene, CDR1 corresponds to LGHNA and CDR2 to YNFKEQ. Including the terminal cysteine and phenylalanine, the CDR3 comprises 15 residues. Solely the CDR3 DNA is kept, with 45 bases framed from the first base. The V end gives up 5 bases and the J end 1 base, leaving 7 bases in the junction not matched to a gene. Explained via the paper, the time point label denotes: cycle 2 day 1 (C2D1) of nivolumab. Every trial patient had relapsed following autologous stem cell transplantation, and prior brentuximab vedotin exposure was what differed among cohorts A, B and C. The trial cohort included 45 to 65 patients with relapsed/refractory classical Hodgkin lymphoma, and each patient had a best overall response of complete response, partial response or progressive disease. In the multi-cohort phase II CheckMate 205 trial, trial patients received single-agent nivolumab. An independent review committee assessed best overall response by applying the 2007 International Working Group response criteria. PBMCs from the trial were collected at three points: immediately before nivolumab initiation (C1D1), and during therapy at cycle 2 day 1 and cycle 4 day 1. After peripheral blood was drawn into 8 mL Vacutainer Cell Preparation Tubes, PBMCs were isolated by centrifugation and then cryopreserved.

General findings and caveats noted by the study authors: The study was restricted to a single clinical trial cohort, and the causes of repertoire differences, possibly disease activity or prior therapy, were left undefined. Trial patients achieving complete response had baseline diversity similar to newly diagnosed patients, whereas partial responders and progressors had significantly lower diversity. Diversity was lower in patients who began nivolumab less than 1 year after ASCT, so these patients were left out of later analyses to avoid confounding by immune reconstitution. Baseline TCR diversity was reported to be lower in newly diagnosed patients than in healthy donors and to be lower still in relapsed/refractory patients. A significant rise by C4D1 was seen in CD4+ but not CD8+ TCR diversity (p=0.0027 vs p=0.16), with the rise being most apparent in complete responders (p=0.02).

This receptor chain uses TRBV4-2 and TRBJ2-7; the central 8 bases match TRBD2. The sequences come from peripheral blood mononuclear cells (PBMCs), collected before the second cycle of nivolumab. The source of this sequence is a human donor with classical Hodgkin lymphoma. The CDR3 amino acid sequence is: CASSLSAGESYEQYF. At the DNA level, the sequence is TGTGCCAGCAGCTTGTCAGCGGGAGAATCCTACGAGCAGTACTTC.